This T cell receptor beta chain was identified in a study of Graves' ophthalmopathy and Graves' hyperthyroidism. CDR1 is LGHNA and CDR2 is YSLEER in the germline V gene. V gave up 1 base and J gave up 3 bases, with 15 bases separating them. CDR3 length: 17 amino acids. Calling hyperthyroidism stable required that no ophthalmopathy show up within 18 months of follow-up. Patients newly diagnosed with hyperthyroidism, under 2 months' duration, were aged 18 to 65, the study reports. No donor had other autoimmune disease, uncontrolled infection, pregnancy or lactation. The diagnostic workup employed clinical symptoms, serum thyroxine, TRAb, thyroid ultrasound and orbital computed tomography. Amplification of TCR beta CDR3 regions used RNA transcripts. Scientists carried out first-round RT-PCR using HTBI primers and then a second-round multiplex PCR. Using its own MiXCR run on the multiplex PCR reads, TCRdb lists one record per CDR3 protein. The sample shows some 410,000 distinct CDR3 sequences, around 21% of them seen only once.

This clonotype has ten or more counts. This TCR derives from a woman aged 18-29 years with stable Graves' hyperthyroidism. Sequenced sample: peripheral blood. V and J are TRBV4-3 and TRBJ2-2; TRBD1 might be the D (6 bases). The CDR3 nucleotides read TGCGCCAGCAGCCAAGGAACAGGGATAAGGGACACCGGGGAGCTGTTTTTT. As protein: CASSQGTGIRDTGELFF.